The 17 T cell receptor beta chains in this list originate from one sample, sequenced in a study of cytomegalovirus exposure and HLA in healthy donors. 60 Vbeta and 13 Jbeta primers were used in PCR. Assay used: immunoSEQ multiplex PCR; TCRdb lists only in-frame clones, some missing. Of roughly 90,000 clones listed, 65% to 85% are singletons. Sequencing input: PBMCs. These receptor sequences come from a man younger than 35 in good health and CMV-seronegative.

The chain links TRBV30 to TRBJ1-1, with a weak D call TRBD1 (5 bases). This CDR3 has 15 amino acids. Germline CDR1 GTSNPN, CDR2 SVGIG (reference sequence). Trimming removed 1 base from V and 8 bases from J, with 20 bases in between. The CDR3 DNA reads as TGTGCCTGGAGTGGGGGCGTGAGGAGTGAAGGGGAAGCTTTCTTT. This encodes CAWSGGVRSEGEAFF.

The DNA of the CDR3 is TGCGCCAGCAGCCATTTGGTGAGCGGCACAGATACGCAGTATTTT. Amino acids: CASSHLVSGTDTQYF. The gene calls are TRBV4-1 and TRBJ2-3, with D uncertain. The CDR3 loop spans 15 amino acids. Per germline, CDR1 MGHRA and CDR2 YSYEKL. Trimming left V 3 bases short and J 1 base short, with 11 bases between.

This CDR3 reads CASSLLTGSTSNEQFF. The CDR3 nucleotides read TGTGCCAGCAGCTTACTTACAGGAAGTACATCTAATGAGCAGTTCTTC. The V call is TRBV11-2, the J call TRBJ2-1, with D possibly TRBD1 on 5 matching bases. V gave up 2 bases and J gave up 7 bases, with 18 bases separating them. CDR3 length: 16 residues. Germline V gene data show CDR1 as SGHAT and CDR2 as FQNNGV.

The rearrangement joins TRBV5-1 to TRBJ1-3; TRBD1 aligns across 7 bases. Germline V gives CDR1 SGHRS, CDR2 YFSETQ. The CDR3 is made up of 12 amino acids. With 3 bases clipped from V and 9 bases from J, the junction kept 3 bases outside the gene matches. The CDR3 bases are TGCGCCAGCAGCTCATCAGGGGGCACCATATATTTT. It yields the protein CASSSSGGTIYF. The full variable domain, completed using reference TRBV5-1 and TRBJ1-3, is KAGVTQTPRYLIKTRGQQVTLSCSPISGHRSVSWYQQTPGQGLQFLFEYFSETQRNKGNFPGRFSGRQFSNSRSEMNVSTLELGDSALYLCASSSSGGTIYFGEGSWLTVV.

The chain couples TRBV19 to TRBJ2-1; 9 bases map to TRBD2. V gave up 6 bases and J gave up 6 bases; unmatched junction bases: 9. The CDR3 has 15 residues. Germline values: CDR1 LNHDA, CDR2 SQIVND (reference sequence). The CDR3 region has the DNA TGTGCCAGTAGCCCTATAGCGGGAGCGGGCAATGAGCAGTTCTTC. Protein sequence: CASSPIAGAGNEQFF. Full variable domain (rest looked up from reference TRBV19 and TRBJ2-1): DGGITQSPKYLFRKEGQNVTLSCEQNLNHDAMYWYRQDPGQGLRLIYYSQIVNDFQKGDIAEGYSVSREKKESFPLTVTSAQKNPTAFYLCASSPIAGAGNEQFFGPGTRLTVL.

The J gene is TRBJ2-2, the V gene TRBV6-4; 9 bases line up with TRBD2. V lost 8 bases, J lost 5 bases, and 3 bases stayed unmatched. The CDR3 loop spans 13 amino acids. CDR1 MRHNA and CDR2 SNTAGT come from the germline V gene. CDR3: CASRLAETGELFF. The CDR3 coding sequence is TGTGCCAGCCGACTAGCGGAAACCGGGGAGCTGTTTTTT.

V is TRBV7-9 and J is TRBJ2-1; TRBD1 agrees at 8 bases. There are 17 residues in the CDR3. The V gene's germline CDR1 is SEHNR and CDR2 FQNEAQ (reference sequence). V was clipped by 3 bases and J by 4 bases; unmatched bases: 11. In nucleotides, the CDR3 is TGTGCCAGCAGCTTCCCCCAGGACAGGGCAAATTACAATGAGCAGTTCTTC. Translation gives CASSFPQDRANYNEQFF.

V and J are TRBV27 and TRBJ2-7; 8 bases fit TRBD1. This CDR3 is built from 13 residues. Trimming at V came to 6 bases and at J to 1 base, leaving 2 bases not matched to a gene. Germline V CDR1 and CDR2: MNHEY, SMNVEV (reference sequence). CDR3 protein: CASSRQGSYEQYF. The CDR3 DNA reads TGTGCCAGCAGCCGACAGGGGTCCTACGAGCAGTACTTC.

In its sample, this clone was seen once. The chain uses TRBV30 and TRBJ1-5; D unresolved. Germline values: CDR1 GTSNPN, CDR2 SVGIG (reference sequence). The CDR3 is 15 residues long. V was trimmed by 0 bases and J by 0 bases, leaving 9 bases between them. The CDR3 sequence: CAWSVGRYSNQPQHF. DNA of the CDR3: TGTGCCTGGAGTGTGGGCCGGTATAGCAATCAGCCCCAGCATTTT.

The gene calls are TRBV2 and TRBJ2-5; 12 nucleotides align to TRBD2. After removal of 2 bases from V and 5 bases from J, the junction contained 15 bases not matched to a gene. Germline CDR1 reads SNHLY; CDR2 reads FYNNEI. This CDR3 is built from 19 residues. The CDR3 sequence: CASSETLAGGTLRGETQYF. CDR3 coding DNA: TGTGCCAGCAGTGAAACACTAGCGGGAGGTACCCTTCGAGGGGAGACCCAGTACTTC.

This rearrangement joins TRBV7-2 to TRBJ2-5; D is ambiguous. The CDR3 length is 13 residues. The V gene's germline CDR1 is SGHTA and CDR2 FQGNSA. V lost 3 bases, J lost 5 bases, and 10 bases lay in between. This chain's CDR3 is CASSFLQRETQYF. CDR3 DNA: TGTGCCAGCAGCTTTCTTCAGAGGGAGACCCAGTACTTC.

This clone has more than one count but fewer than ten. This chain uses TRBV5-6 with TRBJ2-1, with D possibly being TRBD2 (5 bases). V was trimmed by 4 bases and J by 0 bases, leaving 8 bases between them. CDR1 is SGHDT, CDR2 YYEEEE, per germline. The CDR3 is made up of 14 amino acids. The CDR3 DNA reads as TGTGCCAGCAGCCCGGGGAGCTCCTACAATGAGCAGTTCTTC. It is translated as CASSPGSSYNEQFF.

This chain connects TRBV27 to TRBJ2-7; the match to TRBD1 covers 7 bases. V shed 6 bases, J shed 2 bases, and the junction held 10 bases outside the gene matches. Germline V gene sequence: CDR1 MNHEY, CDR2 SMNVEV (reference sequence). This CDR3 spans 15 amino acids. For the CDR3, the DNA is TGTGCCAGCAGCAAAGGGGGCGGGCCCCCCTACGAGCAGTACTTC. Translated: CASSKGGGPPYEQYF.

This chain connects TRBV10-1 to TRBJ2-1, with D uncertain. Germline loops: CDR1 WNHNN, CDR2 SYGVQD (reference sequence). CDR3 size: 15 residues. V lost 4 bases and J 5 bases, leaving 15 bases between the germline ends. The CDR3 loop is CASSVEREINNEQFF. CDR3 nucleotide sequence: TGCGCCAGCAGTGTCGAGCGCGAAATCAACAATGAGCAGTTCTTC.

This clone was picked up one time. The chain is built from TRBV30 and TRBJ1-2; possibly TRBD1 for D (5 bases). Trimming removed 2 bases from V and 2 bases from J, with 18 bases in between. This CDR3 comprises 16 residues. The V gene's germline CDR1 is GTSNPN and CDR2 SVGIG (reference sequence). The CDR3: CAWSSRGGGMNYGYTF. Here the CDR3 DNA reads TGTGCCTGGAGTTCTAGGGGCGGGGGGATGAACTATGGCTACACCTTC.

V is TRBV7-9 and J is TRBJ1-1; tentatively, D is TRBD1 (6 bases). Germline CDR1 reads SEHNR; CDR2 reads FQNEAQ (reference sequence). This CDR3 is built from 12 residues. Trimming took off 4 bases at V and 7 bases at J, with 10 bases between the two ends. CDR3 sequence (DNA): TGTGCCAGCAGCTCCGGACAGTTTGAAGCTTTCTTT. Residues: CASSSGQFEAFF.

The chain employs TRBV7-9 and TRBJ2-5; perhaps TRBD2 as D (5 bases). Germline values: CDR1 SEHNR, CDR2 FQNEAQ (reference sequence). V lost 7 bases and J 2 bases, leaving 17 bases between the germline ends. The CDR3 consists of 15 residues. The DNA of the CDR3 is TGTGCCAGCACCAAACCAGAGCGGTCACAAGAGACCCAGTACTTC. Translating gives CASTKPERSQETQYF. Drawing the rest from reference TRBV7-9 and TRBJ2-5, the complete variable domain is DTGVSQNPRHKITKRGQNVTFRCDPISEHNRLYWYRQTLGQGPEFLTYFQNEAQLEKSRLLSDRFSAERPKGSFSTLEIQRTEQGDSAMYLCASTKPERSQETQYFGPGTRLLVL.